This TCR beta chain was captured in a study of CD8+CD57+ T cells in acquired aplastic anemia. The wider study: Yields of DNA that came from sorted CD4+ and CD8+ cells averaged about 3.5 ug. Among healthy donors, CD4+ cells averaged approximately 11 million reads. Findings of the study overall: Shared by patients and controls, roughly 28 CD8+ CDR3s were abundant in patients.

This CDR3 comprises 14 residues. Between the trimmed V and J ends, which lost 6 bases and 9 bases, there was a span of 18 bases. Germline V gene data show CDR1 as DFQATT and CDR2 as SNEGSKA (reference sequence). Details on this clonotype: Its antigen is not known.

For CDR3 and TCR beta VDJ profiling, genomic DNA was the template used. TCRdb recomputed calls from the reads with MiXCR, one row per CDR3 protein. The table lists some 210,000 distinct CDR3 sequences, around 63% of them singletons. The receptor's source is a human donor in good health. The chain joins TRBV20-1 to TRBJ1-6; D is perhaps TRBD1 (6 bases). Sequenced sample: sorted CD4+, CD8+, or CD8+CD57+ T cells (not recorded which) from PBMCs. DNA of the CDR3: TGCAGTGCCCCGACAGGAAGGATGAGTTCACCCCTCCACTTT. Residues: CSAPTGRMSSPLHF.